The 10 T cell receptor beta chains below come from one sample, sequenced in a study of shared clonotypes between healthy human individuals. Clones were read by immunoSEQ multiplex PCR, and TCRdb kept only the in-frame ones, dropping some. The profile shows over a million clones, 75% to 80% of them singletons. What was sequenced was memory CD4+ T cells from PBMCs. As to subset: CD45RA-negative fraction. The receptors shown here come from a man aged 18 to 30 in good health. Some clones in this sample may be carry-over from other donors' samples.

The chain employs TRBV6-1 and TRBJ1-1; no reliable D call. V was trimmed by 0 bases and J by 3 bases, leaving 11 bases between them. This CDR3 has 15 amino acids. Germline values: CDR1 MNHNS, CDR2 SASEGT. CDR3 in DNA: TGTGCCAGCAGTGAAGCGAAGGTGAGGGACACTGAAGCTTTCTTT. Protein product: CASSEAKVRDTEAFF.

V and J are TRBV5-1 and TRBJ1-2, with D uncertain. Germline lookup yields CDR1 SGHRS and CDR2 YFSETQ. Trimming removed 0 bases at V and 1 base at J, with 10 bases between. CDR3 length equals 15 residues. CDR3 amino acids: CASSLGAGYNYGYTF. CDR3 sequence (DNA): TGCGCCAGCAGCTTGGGGGCCGGATATAACTATGGCTACACCTTC.

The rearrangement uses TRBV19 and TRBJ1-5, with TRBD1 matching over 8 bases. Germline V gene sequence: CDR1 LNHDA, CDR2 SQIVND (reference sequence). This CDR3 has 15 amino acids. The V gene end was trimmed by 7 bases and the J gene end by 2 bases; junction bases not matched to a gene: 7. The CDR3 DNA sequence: TGTGCCAGTACCCACAGGGGGGCTGGCAATCAGCCCCAGCATTTT. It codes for CASTHRGAGNQPQHF.

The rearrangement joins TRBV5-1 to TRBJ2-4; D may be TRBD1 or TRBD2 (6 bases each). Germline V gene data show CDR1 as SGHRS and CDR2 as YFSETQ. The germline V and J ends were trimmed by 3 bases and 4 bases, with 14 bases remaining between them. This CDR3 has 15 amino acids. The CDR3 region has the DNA TGCGCCAGCAGCTCGTACGCGGGGACAAAAAACATTCAGTACTTC. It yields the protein CASSSYAGTKNIQYF.

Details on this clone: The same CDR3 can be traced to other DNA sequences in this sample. The CDR3 protein is CASSEAGEQYF. In DNA form, the CDR3 reads TGTGCCAGCAGTGAAGCGGGGGAGCAGTACTTC. V gene TRBV2 combines with J gene TRBJ2-7; no reliable D call. V was clipped by 0 bases and J by 7 bases, with 4 bases between them. This CDR3 region has 11 residues. CDR1 is SNHLY, CDR2 FYNNEI, per germline.

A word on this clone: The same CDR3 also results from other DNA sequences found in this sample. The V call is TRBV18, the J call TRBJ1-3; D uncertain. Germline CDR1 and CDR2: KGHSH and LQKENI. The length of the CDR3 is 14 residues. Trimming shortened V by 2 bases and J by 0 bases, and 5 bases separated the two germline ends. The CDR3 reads CASSPASSGNTIYF. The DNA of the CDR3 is TGTGCCAGCTCACCAGCCAGCTCTGGAAACACCATATATTTT.

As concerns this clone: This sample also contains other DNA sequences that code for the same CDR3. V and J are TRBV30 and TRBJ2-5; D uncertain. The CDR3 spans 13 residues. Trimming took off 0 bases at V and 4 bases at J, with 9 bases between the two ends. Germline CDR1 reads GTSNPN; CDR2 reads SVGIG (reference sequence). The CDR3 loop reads CAWSVLTGETQYF. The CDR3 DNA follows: TGTGCCTGGAGTGTATTGACGGGAGAGACCCAGTACTTC.

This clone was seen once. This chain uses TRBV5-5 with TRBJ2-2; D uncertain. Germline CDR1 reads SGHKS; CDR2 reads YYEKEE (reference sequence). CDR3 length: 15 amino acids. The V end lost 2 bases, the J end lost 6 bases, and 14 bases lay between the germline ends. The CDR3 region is CASSFIRIDPGELFF. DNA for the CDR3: TGTGCCAGCAGCTTTATTAGGATCGACCCCGGGGAGCTGTTTTTT.

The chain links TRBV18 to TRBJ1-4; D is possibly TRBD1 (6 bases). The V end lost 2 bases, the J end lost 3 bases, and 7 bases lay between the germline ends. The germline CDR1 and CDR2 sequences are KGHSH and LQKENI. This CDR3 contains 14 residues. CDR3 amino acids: CASSPDRSNEKLFF. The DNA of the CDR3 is TGTGCCAGCTCACCAGACAGGTCTAATGAAAAACTGTTTTTT.

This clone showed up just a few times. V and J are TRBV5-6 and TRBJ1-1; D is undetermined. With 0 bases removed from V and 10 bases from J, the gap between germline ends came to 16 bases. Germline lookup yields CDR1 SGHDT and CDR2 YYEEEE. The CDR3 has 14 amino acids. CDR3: CASSLGYAQLRAFF. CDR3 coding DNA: TGTGCCAGCAGCTTGGGTTATGCACAGCTTCGAGCTTTCTTT. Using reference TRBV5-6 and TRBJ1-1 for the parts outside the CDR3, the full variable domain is DAGVTQSPTHLIKTRGQQVTLRCSPKSGHDTVSWYQQALGQGPQFIFQYYEEEERQRGNFPDRFSGHQFPNYSSELNVNALLLGDSALYLCASSLGYAQLRAFFGQGTRLTVV.